This record concerns one T cell receptor (beta chain) sequence. The treatment is: randomized to nivolumab then ipilimumab (arm A) or the reverse (arm B). This specimen comes from a study of sequential checkpoint blockade in melanoma. The trim removed 5 bases at V and 4 bases at J, leaving 10 bases unmatched. This CDR3 comprises 15 residues. The germline gives CDR1 MNHEY, CDR2 SMNVEV (reference sequence). Data came from immunoSEQ multiplex PCR; TCRdb stores just in-frame clones and leaves some out. The data hold 25,000 to 30,000 clones, with roughly 80% observed a single time. The origin of this receptor is a human donor with melanoma. The material was CD8+ T cells sorted from blood (inferred from file names), obtained from a patient given nivolumab and ipilimumab in sequence. The V call is TRBV27, the J call TRBJ1-2, with 7 bases lining up with TRBD1. CDR3: CASSPRQGNIYGYTF. The CDR3 region has the DNA TGTGCCAGCAGTCCCCGACAGGGTAATATCTATGGCTACACCTTC.